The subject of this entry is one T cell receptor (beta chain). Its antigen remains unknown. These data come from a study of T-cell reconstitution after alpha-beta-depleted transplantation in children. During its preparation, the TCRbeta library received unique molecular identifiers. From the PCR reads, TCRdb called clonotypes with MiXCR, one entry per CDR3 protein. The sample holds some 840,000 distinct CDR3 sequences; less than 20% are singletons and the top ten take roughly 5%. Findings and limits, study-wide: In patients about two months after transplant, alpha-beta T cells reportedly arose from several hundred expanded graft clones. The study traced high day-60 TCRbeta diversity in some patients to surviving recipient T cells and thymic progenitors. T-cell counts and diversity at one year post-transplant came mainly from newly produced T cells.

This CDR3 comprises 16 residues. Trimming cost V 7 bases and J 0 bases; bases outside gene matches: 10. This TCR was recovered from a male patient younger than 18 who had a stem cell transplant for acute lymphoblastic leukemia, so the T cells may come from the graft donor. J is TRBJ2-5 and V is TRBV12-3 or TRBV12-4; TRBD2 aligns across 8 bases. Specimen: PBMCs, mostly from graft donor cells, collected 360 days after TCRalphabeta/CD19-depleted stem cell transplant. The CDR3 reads CASKRERGPYQETQYF. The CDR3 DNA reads TGTGCCAGCAAGAGAGAGCGGGGGCCGTACCAAGAGACCCAGTACTTC.